This is a list of T cell receptor beta chains from one sample in a study of T cells in Graves' hyperthyroidism and ophthalmopathy. Each CDR3 protein is one row after TCRdb ran MiXCR on the multiplex PCR reads. The table records 600,000 to 650,000 distinct CDR3 sequences, roughly 17% of them present only once. The sample taken for sequencing was blood. The receptors stem from a woman in her twenties or thirties with Graves' hyperthyroidism. Both conserved end residues are part of each CDR3. The D gene is left open where the match is weak. A row's size may be missing; if present it is once, few, many or a size class.

-	TRBV12-3/TRBV12-4	15	-	TRBJ1-2	TGTGCCAGCAGCCCCCGGGGCCCTAGGATTTATGGCTACACCTTC	CASSPRGPRIYGYTF
many	TRBV27	19	TRBD2	TRBJ2-5	TGTGCCAGCAGTTTAAGTGGGCCGCGGGCTAGCGGCAGACAAGAGACCCAGTACTTC	CASSLSGPRASGRQETQYF
few	TRBV7-8	16	-	TRBJ2-1	TGTGCCAGCAGCTTAATTCGCCAGGGAGCAGTAAATGAGCAGTTCTTC	CASSLIRQGAVNEQFF
few	TRBV29-1	12	-	TRBJ1-2	TGCAGCGTTGAAGTACAGGGCTATGGCTACACCTTC	CSVEVQGYGYTF
many	TRBV12-3/TRBV12-4	13	-	TRBJ1-1	TGTGCCAGCAGATTAACAGGGATCCCCGAAGCTTTCTTT	CASRLTGIPEAFF
-	TRBV20-1	14	-	TRBJ1-3	TGCAGTGCTTCAGACCGGAGCTCAGGAAACACCATATATTTT	CSASDRSSGNTIYF
many	TRBV28	12	-	TRBJ2-7	TGTGCCAGCAGTCCGGGTTCGGACGAGCAGTACTTC	CASSPGSDEQYF
many	TRBV3-1	16	-	TRBJ1-5	TGTGCCAGCAGCCAAGGGGGGGGACCGCGAGGTCAGCCCCAGCATTTT	CASSQGGGPRGQPQHF
many	TRBV2	15	TRBD2	TRBJ2-7	TGTGCCAGCAGTCGGTCTAGCGGGACTTGGGGCGAGCAGTACTTC	CASSRSSGTWGEQYF
many	TRBV5-5	18	TRBD2	TRBJ2-7	TGTGCCAGCAGCTTAGCCCCGGGACTAGCGGGAGAAAAGTACGAGCAGTACTTC	CASSLAPGLAGEKYEQYF
-	TRBV7-2	11	-	TRBJ2-4	TGTGCCAGCAGCTCTTGGTACATTCAGTACTTC	CASSSWYIQYF
few	TRBV11-1	18	-	TRBJ2-2	TGTGCCAGCAGCCCCCCCCCCCTCCTAGCCCTGAACACCGGGGAGCTGTTTTTT	CASSPPPLLALNTGELFF
-	TRBV19	14	-	TRBJ2-7	TGTGCCAGTAGTATGGCCAGGGGTGGCCACGAGCAGTACTTC	CASSMARGGHEQYF
many	TRBV6-1	16	-	TRBJ2-7	TGTGCCAGCAGTTCTTACCCCGGCAGGGGAAATCGCGAGCAGTACTTC	CASSSYPGRGNREQYF
many	TRBV7-2	14	-	TRBJ2-5	TGTGCCAGCAGCTTAGGCTCTGCAGGAGAGACCCAGTACTTC	CASSLGSAGETQYF
-	TRBV6-2/TRBV6-3	16	-	TRBJ1-4	TGTGCCAGCAGTAAAAACCGGGCCGCAACTAATGAAAAACTGTTTTTT	CASSKNRAATNEKLFF
-	TRBV7-2	12	-	TRBJ1-4	TGTGCCAGCAGCTTATCGCGTGAAAAACTGTTTTTT	CASSLSREKLFF
few	TRBV11-2	12	-	TRBJ2-7	TGTGCCAGCAGCACACCGGACCACGAGCAGTACTTC	CASSTPDHEQYF
many	TRBV28	13	-	TRBJ2-2	TGTGCCAGCAGGCGGGGTAGCACCGGGGAGCTGTTTTTT	CASRRGSTGELFF
many	TRBV7-2	15	-	TRBJ2-7	TGTGCCAGCAGCTTAGCCGGCGGGACAGTCGACGAGCAGTACTTC	CASSLAGGTVDEQYF
-	TRBV19	13	-	TRBJ2-7	TGTGCCAGTACCCCAAGAGGGTTGAGCGAGCAGTACTTC	CASTPRGLSEQYF
-	TRBV4-3	16	-	TRBJ2-7	TGCGCCAGCAGCCAAGATGTGGGGCTAACCTCCTACGAGCAGTACTTC	CASSQDVGLTSYEQYF
many	TRBV10-3	15	TRBD2	TRBJ2-7	TGTGCCATCAGTGTTTTGCTAGCGGGAGTCGGCGAGCAGTACTTC	CAISVLLAGVGEQYF
-	TRBV7-3	15	TRBD2	TRBJ2-2	TGTGCCAGCAGCCCACTTAGCGGGGGAGCAGGGGAGCTGTTTTTT	CASSPLSGGAGELFF
few	TRBV6-1	13	TRBD2	TRBJ2-2	TGTGCCAGCAGACGGGGGAGGGCCGGGGAGCTGTTTTTT	CASRRGRAGELFF
-	TRBV20-1	16	TRBD2	TRBJ2-4	TGCAGTGCTAGAGAGACTAGCGGGAGGGCCAAAAACATTCAGTACTTC	CSARETSGRAKNIQYF
many	TRBV28	16	TRBD1	TRBJ2-5	TGTGCCAGCACCACTCCAAGGGACAGGGGGCCCAAGACCCAGTACTTC	CASTTPRDRGPKTQYF
few	TRBV9	18	-	TRBJ2-3	TGTGCCAGCAGCGTAGCGGGTTCGGTCGGGAGTACCACAGATACGCAGTATTTT	CASSVAGSVGSTTDTQYF
-	TRBV12-3/TRBV12-4	14	TRBD2	TRBJ2-7	TGTGCCGGCAGTCTGACTAGCGGGGTTACCGAGCAGTACTTC	CAGSLTSGVTEQYF
few	TRBV6-5	13	TRBD1	TRBJ1-1	TGTGCCAGCAGCGGACAGGCGAACACTGAAGCTTTCTTT	CASSGQANTEAFF
few	TRBV20-1	14	-	TRBJ1-1	TGCAGTGCTAGAGATATCCGGAGAGGCACTGAAGCTTTCTTT	CSARDIRRGTEAFF
many	TRBV20-1	14	-	TRBJ2-1	TGCAGTGCTAGAGAGTCGACTAGAGGCAATGAGCAGTTCTTC	CSARESTRGNEQFF
few	TRBV19	12	-	TRBJ2-1	TGTGCCAGTAGTATATACAGCAATGAGCAGTTCTTC	CASSIYSNEQFF
once	TRBV12-3/TRBV12-4	16	-	TRBJ2-3	TGTGCCAGCAGTCAACCGACCGGGGCCAGCACAGATACGCAGTATTTT	CASSQPTGASTDTQYF
many	TRBV20-1	16	TRBD1	TRBJ1-2	TGCAGTGCTAGAGATCGGGACAGTCTCCCGGTCTATGGCTACACCTTC	CSARDRDSLPVYGYTF
many	TRBV30	15	TRBD2	TRBJ2-7	TGTGCCTGGAGAGGGGGGACTAGCGGGAGCTACGAGCAGTACTTC	CAWRGGTSGSYEQYF
few	TRBV5-5	17	-	TRBJ1-1	TGTGCCAGCAGCTTGGGGGAGCCTAATCGCCCCCCCACTGAAGCTTTCTTT	CASSLGEPNRPPTEAFF
-	TRBV29-1	15	TRBD2	TRBJ2-1	TGCAGCGTTTACCCGGGACTAGCGGGAGGGAATGAGCAGTTCTTC	CSVYPGLAGGNEQFF
few	TRBV18	15	-	TRBJ1-1	TGTGCCAGCTCACGAGACACGGCCATGAACACTGAAGCTTTCTTT	CASSRDTAMNTEAFF